This T cell receptor beta chain originates from a study of CD8 T cells in Susac syndrome. This CDR3 has 13 amino acids. V gave up 4 bases and J gave up 5 bases, with 14 bases separating them. From germline, CDR1 is DFQATT and CDR2 SNEGSKA (reference sequence). Reverse transcription of about 0.45 to 1 ug RNA used random hexamers. Amplification of TCR beta CDR3 spanned 54 Vbeta and 13 Jbeta via immunoSEQ multiplex PCR. Using its own MiXCR run on the immunoSEQ multiplex PCR reads, TCRdb lists one record per CDR3 protein. The sample includes approximately 200,000 distinct CDR3 sequences, roughly 96% of them seen just once.

Specimen: CD4+ T cells from PBMCs. The chain carries TRBV20-1 and TRBJ2-5; either TRBD1 or TRBD2 may fit D (7 bases each). The sequence derives from a human donor with multiple sclerosis. The CDR3 reads CSAIQGGWETQYF. The CDR3 DNA reads TGCAGTGCTATCCAGGGGGGGTGGGAGACCCAGTACTTC.